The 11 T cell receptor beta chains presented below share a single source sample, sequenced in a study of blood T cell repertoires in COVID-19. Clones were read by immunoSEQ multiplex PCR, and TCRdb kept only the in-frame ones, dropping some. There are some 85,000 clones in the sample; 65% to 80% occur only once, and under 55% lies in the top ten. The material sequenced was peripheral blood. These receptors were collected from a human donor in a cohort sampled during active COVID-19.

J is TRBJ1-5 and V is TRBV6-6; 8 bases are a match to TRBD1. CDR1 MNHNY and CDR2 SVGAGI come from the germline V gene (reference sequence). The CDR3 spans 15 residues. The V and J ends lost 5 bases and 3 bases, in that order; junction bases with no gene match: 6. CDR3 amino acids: CASSPGQGYNQPQHF. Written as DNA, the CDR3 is TGTGCCAGCAGTCCTGGACAGGGCTACAATCAGCCCCAGCATTTT.

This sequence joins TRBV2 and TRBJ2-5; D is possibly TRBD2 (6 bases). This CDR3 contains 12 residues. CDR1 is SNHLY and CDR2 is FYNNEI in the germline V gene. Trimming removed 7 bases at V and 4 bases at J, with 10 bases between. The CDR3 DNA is TGTGCCAGCAACGGAGCGGGAGAGACCCAGTACTTC. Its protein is CASNGAGETQYF.

This chain's CDR3 is CASSDPIRGQRRGYTF. The CDR3 nucleotides read TGTGCCAGCAGTGACCCCATCAGGGGGCAGAGACGTGGCTACACCTTC. The rearrangement joins TRBV6-1 to TRBJ1-2, with 8 positions matching TRBD1. V gave up 3 bases and J gave up 7 bases; unmatched junction bases: 13. The germline gives CDR1 MNHNS, CDR2 SASEGT. This CDR3 has 16 amino acids.

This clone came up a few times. CDR3 region: CAISETNRDGYTF. CDR3 sequence (DNA): TGTGCCATCAGTGAGACAAACAGGGACGGCTACACCTTC. The rearrangement links TRBV10-3 to TRBJ1-2; a weak D match, TRBD1 (6 bases). The V gene's germline CDR1 is ENHRY and CDR2 SYGVKD. The CDR3 length is 13 residues. V lost 2 bases, J lost 8 bases, and 12 bases lay in between.

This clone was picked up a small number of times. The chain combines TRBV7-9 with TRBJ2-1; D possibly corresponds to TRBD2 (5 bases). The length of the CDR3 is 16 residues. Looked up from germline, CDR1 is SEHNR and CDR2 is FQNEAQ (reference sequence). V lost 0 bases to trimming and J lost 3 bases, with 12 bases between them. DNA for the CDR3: TGTGCCAGCAGCTTAGCTTGGGGAGAACGCTACAATGAGCAGTTCTTC. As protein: CASSLAWGERYNEQFF.

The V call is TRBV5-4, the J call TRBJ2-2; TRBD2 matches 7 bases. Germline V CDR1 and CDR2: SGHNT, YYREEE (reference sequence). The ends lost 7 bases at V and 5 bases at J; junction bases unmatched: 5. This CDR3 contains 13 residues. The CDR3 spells CASGTKTTGELFF. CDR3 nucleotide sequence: TGTGCCAGCGGGACTAAAACAACCGGGGAGCTGTTTTTT.

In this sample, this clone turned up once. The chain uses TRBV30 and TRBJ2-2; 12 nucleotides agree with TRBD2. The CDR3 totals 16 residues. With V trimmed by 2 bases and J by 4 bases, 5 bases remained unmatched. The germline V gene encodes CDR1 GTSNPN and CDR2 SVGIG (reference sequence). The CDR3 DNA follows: TGTGCCTGGAGTTCTCTAGCGGGAGGGGGCACCGGGGAGCTGTTTTTT. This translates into CAWSSLAGGGTGELFF.

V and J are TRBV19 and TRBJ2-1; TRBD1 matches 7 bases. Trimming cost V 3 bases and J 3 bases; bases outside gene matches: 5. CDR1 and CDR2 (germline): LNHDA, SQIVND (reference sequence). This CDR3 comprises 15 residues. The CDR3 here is CASSILQGHYNEQFF. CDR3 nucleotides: TGTGCCAGTAGTATCCTACAGGGGCACTACAATGAGCAGTTCTTC.

The DNA of the CDR3 is TGTGCCACCAGCCCCACACAGATATCACGGAACACTGAAGCTTTCTTT. Translated, it gives CATSPTQISRNTEAFF. The rearrangement joins TRBV15 to TRBJ1-1; D call uncertain. V was cut by 5 bases and J by 1 base, with 17 bases left in between. The CDR3 is 16 amino acids. CDR1 and CDR2 (germline): LNHNV, YYDKDF (reference sequence).

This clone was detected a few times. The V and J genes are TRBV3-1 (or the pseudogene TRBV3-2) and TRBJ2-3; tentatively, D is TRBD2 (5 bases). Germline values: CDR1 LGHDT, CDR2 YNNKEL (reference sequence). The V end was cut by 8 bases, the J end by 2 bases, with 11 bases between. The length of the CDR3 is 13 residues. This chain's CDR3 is CASGEGNTDTQYF. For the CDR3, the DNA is TGTGCCAGCGGCGAGGGCAACACAGATACGCAGTATTTT.

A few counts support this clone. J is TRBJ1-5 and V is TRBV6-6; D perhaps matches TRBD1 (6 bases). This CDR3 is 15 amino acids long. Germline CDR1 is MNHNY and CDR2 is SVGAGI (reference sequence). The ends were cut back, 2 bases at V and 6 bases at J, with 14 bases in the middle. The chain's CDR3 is CASSYRDTGPQPQHF. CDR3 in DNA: TGTGCCAGCAGTTACAGGGACACTGGCCCTCAGCCCCAGCATTTT.